A selection of T cell receptor beta chains follows, all from one sample in a study of T-cell reconstitution after alpha-beta-depleted transplantation in children. MiXCR was run by TCRdb on the PCR reads, yielding one entry per CDR3 protein. The sample carries a few hundred thousand distinct CDR3 sequences, about a quarter recorded once. The sample consisted of PBMCs, mostly from graft donor cells, taken 180 days after TCRalphabeta/CD19-depleted stem cell transplant. The receptors stem from a male patient younger than 18 who had a stem cell transplant for acute lymphoblastic leukemia, so the T cells may come from the graft donor. Both conserved end residues are part of each CDR3. The D gene is left open where the match is weak. Size is stated for part of the rows, as once, few or many counts, or as a class when the clone is expanded.

V gene: TRBV6-5
J gene: TRBJ2-7
D gene: .
clone size: many
CDR3 protein: CASSGLTYEQYF
CDR3 DNA: TGTGCCAGTAGCGGTCTGACCTACGAGCAGTACTTC

V gene: TRBV7-8
J gene: TRBJ1-6
D gene: .
clone size: .
CDR3 protein: CASSTGHRWNSPLHF
CDR3 DNA: TGTGCCAGCAGTACGGGACATCGATGGAATTCACCCCTCCACTTT

V gene: TRBV5-1
J gene: TRBJ2-3
D gene: TRBD2
clone size: .
CDR3 protein: CASSFTSGITTDTQYF
CDR3 DNA: TGCGCCAGCAGCTTCACTAGCGGGATAACCACAGATACGCAGTATTTT

V gene: TRBV9
J gene: TRBJ2-7
D gene: TRBD1
clone size: few
CDR3 protein: CASSVYRDRAYEQYF
CDR3 DNA: TGTGCCAGCAGTGTCTACCGGGACAGGGCCTACGAGCAGTACTTC

V gene: TRBV2
J gene: TRBJ1-5
D gene: .
clone size: once
CDR3 protein: CASSDVVTPNQPQHF
CDR3 DNA: TGTGCCAGCAGTGATGTGGTAACCCCCAATCAGCCCCAGCATTTT

V gene: TRBV6-1
J gene: TRBJ2-1
D gene: TRBD1
clone size: .
CDR3 protein: CASSRLPGQGFYNEQFF
CDR3 DNA: TGTGCCAGCAGTAGATTGCCGGGACAGGGCTTCTACAATGAGCAGTTCTTC

V gene: TRBV7-9
J gene: TRBJ1-1
D gene: .
clone size: .
CDR3 protein: CASSLRDTLNTEAFF
CDR3 DNA: TGTGCCAGCAGCTTGCGGGACACATTGAACACTGAAGCTTTCTTT

V gene: TRBV19
J gene: TRBJ2-7
D gene: TRBD2
clone size: .
CDR3 protein: CASSLSGSPPYEQYF
CDR3 DNA: TGTGCCAGTAGTCTTAGCGGGAGTCCACCCTACGAGCAGTACTTC

V gene: TRBV11-2
J gene: TRBJ2-3
D gene: .
clone size: few
CDR3 protein: CASSFRSGTPPDTQYF
CDR3 DNA: TGTGCCAGCAGCTTTAGGAGCGGGACACCTCCCGATACGCAGTATTTT

V gene: TRBV5-1
J gene: TRBJ2-1
D gene: .
clone size: .
CDR3 protein: CASSFGGGTDNEQFF
CDR3 DNA: TGCGCCAGCAGCTTTGGGGGAGGTACTGACAATGAGCAGTTCTTC

V gene: TRBV5-1
J gene: TRBJ2-7
D gene: TRBD2
clone size: few
CDR3 protein: CASSRDYRDAEQYF
CDR3 DNA: TGCGCCAGCAGCCGGGACTACCGCGATGCCGAGCAGTACTTC

V gene: TRBV29-1
J gene: TRBJ2-3
D gene: .
clone size: few
CDR3 protein: CSVAQQGPTDTQYF
CDR3 DNA: TGCAGCGTTGCCCAGCAGGGGCCCACAGATACGCAGTATTTT

V gene: TRBV21-1
J gene: TRBJ2-1
D gene: .
clone size: .
CDR3 protein: CASSPFPSLPNEQFF
CDR3 DNA: TGTGCCAGCAGCCCCTTCCCCAGCCTACCCAATGAGCAGTTCTTC

V gene: TRBV5-5
J gene: TRBJ1-5
D gene: .
clone size: .
CDR3 protein: CASSFLGVNQPQHF
CDR3 DNA: TGTGCCAGCAGCTTTCTTGGCGTCAATCAGCCCCAGCATTTT

V gene: TRBV7-2
J gene: TRBJ2-7
D gene: .
clone size: .
CDR3 protein: CASSARGLSYEQYF
CDR3 DNA: TGTGCCAGCAGCGCTCGGGGCCTCTCCTACGAGCAGTACTTC

V gene: TRBV5-6
J gene: TRBJ1-5
D gene: .
clone size: .
CDR3 protein: CASSLGQANQPQHF
CDR3 DNA: TGTGCCAGCAGCTTGGGACAGGCTAATCAGCCCCAGCATTTT

V gene: TRBV5-4
J gene: TRBJ2-1
D gene: .
clone size: once
CDR3 protein: CASSFRRNYNEQFF
CDR3 DNA: TGTGCCAGCAGCTTTAGACGGAACTACAATGAGCAGTTCTTC

V gene: TRBV20-1
J gene: TRBJ2-5
D gene: TRBD1
clone size: few
CDR3 protein: CSAEGQGAVVETQYF
CDR3 DNA: TGCAGTGCTGAAGGACAGGGGGCTGTCGTGGAGACCCAGTACTTC

V gene: TRBV29-1
J gene: TRBJ2-1
D gene: .
clone size: .
CDR3 protein: CSVEGGRRGTYNEQFF
CDR3 DNA: TGCAGCGTTGAAGGGGGACGCAGAGGGACCTACAATGAGCAGTTCTTC

V gene: TRBV4-1
J gene: TRBJ2-7
D gene: TRBD1
clone size: .
CDR3 protein: CASSQAGTGGRGQYF
CDR3 DNA: TGCGCCAGCAGCCAGGCTGGGACAGGGGGACGGGGGCAGTACTTC

V gene: TRBV5-1
J gene: TRBJ2-7
D gene: TRBD1
clone size: few
CDR3 protein: CASSPGQRTYEQYF
CDR3 DNA: TGCGCCAGCAGCCCGGGACAGCGAACCTACGAGCAGTACTTC

V gene: TRBV20-1
J gene: TRBJ2-2
D gene: TRBD2
clone size: .
CDR3 protein: CSATPGLAEANTGELFF
CDR3 DNA: TGCAGTGCTACCCCGGGACTAGCGGAAGCGAACACCGGGGAGCTGTTTTTT

V gene: TRBV7-6
J gene: TRBJ2-3
D gene: TRBD2
clone size: .
CDR3 protein: CASSPGTSGRSSTDTQYF
CDR3 DNA: TGTGCCAGCAGCCCCGGGACTAGCGGGAGGTCTAGCACAGATACGCAGTATTTT

V gene: TRBV10-3
J gene: TRBJ2-5
D gene: .
clone size: few
CDR3 protein: CAISEQETQYF
CDR3 DNA: TGTGCCATCAGTGAACAAGAGACCCAGTACTTC

V gene: TRBV20-1
J gene: TRBJ2-4
D gene: .
clone size: .
CDR3 protein: CSASEGRLAKNIQYF
CDR3 DNA: TGCAGTGCCAGCGAAGGGCGTCTAGCCAAAAACATTCAGTACTTC

V gene: TRBV21-1
J gene: TRBJ2-4
D gene: .
clone size: .
CDR3 protein: CASSLTTGPTSLAKNIQYF
CDR3 DNA: TGTGCCAGCAGCCTAACGACAGGCCCAACTTCCCTAGCCAAAAACATTCAGTACTTC

V gene: TRBV10-3
J gene: TRBJ2-3
D gene: TRBD2
clone size: .
CDR3 protein: CAISPGGLAGTDTQYF
CDR3 DNA: TGTGCCATCAGTCCGGGTGGACTAGCCGGAACAGATACGCAGTATTTT

V gene: TRBV7-9
J gene: TRBJ1-2
D gene: .
clone size: .
CDR3 protein: CASSLVSVYYGYTF
CDR3 DNA: TGTGCCAGCAGCTTAGTCTCTGTTTACTATGGCTACACCTTC